These 10 T cell receptor beta chains came from one sample sequenced in a study of blood T cells in healthy people across ages. Primers used in a second PCR of roughly 7 to 11 cycles were a sample-barcoded 5' primer and a J-beta primer mix. MiXCR, run by TCRdb on the 5' RACE reads, gives a single entry per CDR3 protein. The sample records under 1,000,000 distinct CDR3 sequences, approximately 35% being singletons. Sequencing was performed on blood. The receptor set was obtained from a man between 18 and 35 years old in good health.

Many counts were recorded for this clonotype. The V call is TRBV20-1, the J call TRBJ2-1; D might be TRBD1 or TRBD2, each matching 5 bases. The CDR3 length is 15 residues. CDR1 is DFQATT and CDR2 is SNEGSKA in the germline V gene (reference sequence). V was pared by 6 bases and J by 1 base, with 16 bases between. CDR3 DNA: TGCAGTGCCCCTTCCTGGGGGTCTTCCTACAATGAGCAGTTCTTC. Translated: CSAPSWGSSYNEQFF.

There are many counts of this clonotype. Mismatch with germline at one junction end may stem from a read error. J is TRBJ1-1 and V is TRBV12-3 or TRBV12-4; D remains ambiguous. The CDR3 extends over 12 amino acids. CDR3 amino acids: CASSLVGGEAFF. DNA of the CDR3: TGCGCCAGCAGCTTGGTGGGTGGGGAAGCTTTCTTT.

In its sample, this clonotype was seen a few times. This CDR3 reads CASSPGGVSGANVLTF. CDR3 nucleotide sequence: TGTGCCAGCAGCCCGGGAGGGGTCTCTGGGGCCAACGTCCTGACTTTC. This chain connects TRBV3-1 to TRBJ2-6; 8 bases agree with TRBD2. Losses at the gene ends were 4 bases for V and 0 bases for J; bases not matched to a gene: 2. This CDR3 region has 16 residues. CDR1 and CDR2 (germline): LGHDT, YNNKEL (reference sequence).

The chain couples TRBV12-3 or TRBV12-4 to TRBJ2-3; 9 nucleotides agree with TRBD1. J was trimmed by 3 bases and V by 5 bases; bases with no gene match: 9. The CDR3 is 16 amino acids. As DNA, the CDR3 is TGTGCCAGCAGTCCAGGGACAGGGATAAGGACAGATACGCAGTATTTT. Translation gives CASSPGTGIRTDTQYF.

About this clonotype: The junction and the germline gene differ at one end; a read error may be behind it. The chain employs TRBV10-3 and TRBJ1-6; D may be TRBD1 (5 bases). Germline loops: CDR1 ENHRY, CDR2 SYGVKD. The CDR3 is made up of 15 amino acids. CDR3 in DNA: TGTGTCATCAGTGAGTCGGGGGACTATAATTCACCCCTCCACTTT. Protein: CVISESGDYNSPLHF.

The J gene is TRBJ2-5, the V gene TRBV7-9, with a possible D match to TRBD1 (5 bases). V was pared by 5 bases and J by 3 bases, with 16 bases between. Germline values: CDR1 SEHNR, CDR2 FQNEAQ (reference sequence). This CDR3 contains 15 residues. The CDR3 sequence is CASSLMGQGEETQYF. CDR3 DNA sequence: TGTGCCAGCAGCCTAATGGGGCAGGGTGAAGAGACCCAGTACTTC.

V usage is TRBV27 and J usage is TRBJ2-6; D gene ambiguous. The CDR3 spans 15 residues. Germline assignment: CDR1 MNHEY and CDR2 SMNVEV (reference sequence). Trimming stripped 5 bases from V and 0 bases from J, with 8 bases between. This CDR3 is CASSPLSSGANVLTF. Written as DNA, the CDR3 is TGTGCCAGCAGTCCCTTAAGCTCTGGGGCCAACGTCCTGACTTTC.

Note on this clonotype: One base away lies a much larger clone, so this may be a sequencing read error. The chain employs TRBV4-1 and TRBJ2-1; TRBD1 matches 7 bases. The V segment lost 5 bases and the J segment 5 bases; nucleotides outside the gene matches: 9. Germline V gene data show CDR1 as MGHRA and CDR2 as YSYEKL. The CDR3 extends over 15 amino acids. This chain's CDR3 is CASSGPGQPHNEQFF. The CDR3 coding sequence is TGCGCCAGCAGCGGTCCGGGACAGCCTCACAATGAGCAGTTCTTC.

V gene TRBV7-9 combines with J gene TRBJ2-7; the match to TRBD1 covers 8 bases. The length of the CDR3 is 15 residues. V lost 7 bases to trimming and J lost 5 bases; unmatched junction nucleotides: 13. Germline V gene sequence: CDR1 SEHNR, CDR2 FQNEAQ (reference sequence). The CDR3 sequence: CASTQSRGRINEQYF. CDR3 coding DNA: TGTGCCAGCACCCAATCCAGGGGGCGGATTAACGAGCAGTACTTC.

The chain has TRBV12-3 or TRBV12-4 and TRBJ2-1; D not resolved. V gave up 6 bases and J gave up 6 bases, with 18 bases separating them. This CDR3 is 15 amino acids long. CDR3: CASSLSTSWVNEQFF. The CDR3 nucleotides read TGTGCCAGCAGCCTCTCGACAAGTTGGGTCAATGAGCAGTTCTTC.